One and the same sample provided the 28 T cell receptor beta chains below, sequenced in a study of blood T cells in healthy people across ages. Using a J-beta primer mix together with a sample-barcoded 5' primer, a second PCR was run for roughly 7 to 11 cycles. MiXCR was run by TCRdb on the 5' RACE reads, yielding one entry per CDR3 protein. The table records some 1,000,000 distinct CDR3 sequences, around 27% of them present only once. Another study also made use of these data, one on T cells of mothers and their children.

The specimen sequenced was blood. These receptors were obtained from a girl aged 2-15 years in good health.

Remarks on this clonotype: Without the conserved terminal phenylalanine or tryptophan, this CDR3 likely stems from a read error. V and J are TRBV19 and TRBJ2-3; 7 bases match TRBD1. Trimming took 3 bases from V and 0 from J; bases not matched to a gene: 6. The CDR3 extends over 16 amino acids. Germline lookup yields CDR1 LNHDA and CDR2 SQIVND (reference sequence). The CDR3 spells CASSIDGTDSTDTQYL. DNA of the CDR3: TGTGCCAGTAGTATCGACGGGACAGATAGCACAGATACGCAGTATCTT.

The chain is built from TRBV14 and TRBJ1-1; D gene uncertain. This CDR3 region has 13 residues. CDR1 SGHDN and CDR2 FVKESK come from the germline V gene. Trimming pared 2 bases from V and 5 bases from J, leaving 9 bases between. The chain's CDR3 is CASSQSPGTEAFF. The CDR3 DNA follows: TGTGCCAGCAGCCAAAGTCCGGGGACTGAAGCTTTCTTT.

The genes are TRBV4-1 and TRBJ2-1, with D maybe TRBD2 (6 bases). TRBJ2-5 explains the end of the DNA better; the J call may be wrong. The CDR3 has 15 residues. The germline CDR1 and CDR2 sequences are MGHRA and YSYEKL. The CDR3 protein is CASSQEEGGWETQYF. DNA of the CDR3: TGCGCCAGCAGCCAAGAGGAGGGCGGATGGGAGACCCAGTACTTC.

Written as DNA, the CDR3 is TGTGCCAGCAGCTTAGAGATATCCCCGGACGGTGCGGAGCAGTTCTTC. As protein: CASSLEISPDGAEQFF. This rearrangement joins TRBV11-2 to TRBJ2-5; D is uncertain. Near its end, the DNA agrees better with TRBJ2-1, so the J call may be wrong. The CDR3 has 16 amino acids. CDR1 SGHAT and CDR2 FQNNGV come from the germline V gene.

V is TRBV6-2 or TRBV6-3 and J is TRBJ2-7, with 10 bases that match TRBD1. Germline lookup yields CDR1 MNHEY and CDR2 SVGEGT. V shed 4 bases, J shed 2 bases, and the junction held 5 bases outside the gene matches. The CDR3 has 15 amino acids. As DNA, the CDR3 is TGTGCCAGCAGTTGGGACAGGGGAGTACCCTACGAGCAGTACTTC. Encoded protein: CASSWDRGVPYEQYF.

The table lists this clonotype with a few counts. The rearrangement uses TRBV4-1 and TRBJ1-1; weak D call: TRBD1 (5 bases). Germline values: CDR1 MGHRA, CDR2 YSYEKL. Trimming took off 6 bases at V and 6 bases at J, with 20 bases between the two ends. CDR3 length equals 15 residues. DNA for the CDR3: TGCGCCAGCAGTTTTACATCGTGTGGGGGACCTGAAGCTTTCTTT. Its protein product is CASSFTSCGGPEAFF.

In this sample, this clonotype turned up a few times. The chain couples TRBV29-1 to TRBJ2-6; possibly TRBD1 or TRBD2 for D (5 bases each). The germline V gene has CDR1 SQVTM and CDR2 ANQGSEA. The CDR3 is 14 residues long. The V gene lost 5 bases and the J gene lost 2 bases, with 10 bases spanning the gap. CDR3 protein: CSVMTAAGANVLTF. The CDR3 region has the DNA TGCAGCGTTATGACAGCGGCTGGGGCCAACGTCCTGACTTTC.

This chain links TRBV5-1 with TRBJ2-3, with 7 bases fitting TRBD1. With 2 bases clipped from V and 0 bases from J, the junction kept 3 bases outside the gene matches. The CDR3 totals 15 residues. The V gene's germline CDR1 is SGHRS and CDR2 YFSETQ. CDR3 amino acids: CASSFQGDSTDTQYF. In DNA, the CDR3 is TGCGCCAGCAGCTTCCAGGGGGACAGCACAGATACGCAGTATTTT. Full variable domain (rest looked up from reference TRBV5-1 and TRBJ2-3): KAGVTQTPRYLIKTRGQQVTLSCSPISGHRSVSWYQQTPGQGLQFLFEYFSETQRNKGNFPGRFSGRQFSNSRSEMNVSTLELGDSALYLCASSFQGDSTDTQYFGPGTRLTVL.

In its sample, this clonotype was seen a few times. The V call is TRBV29-1, the J call TRBJ2-5; the D gene is possibly TRBD2 (7 bases). V was cut by 4 bases and J by 5 bases, with 17 bases left in between. This CDR3 contains 14 residues. In germline, CDR1 is SQVTM, CDR2 ANQGSEA. The CDR3 loop reads CSVGGGRIVETQYF. In DNA form, the CDR3 reads TGCAGCGTTGGGGGGGGCAGGATCGTCGAGACCCAGTACTTC.

V and J are TRBV20-1 and TRBJ2-5; D gene ambiguous. Germline V lookup: CDR1 DFQATT, CDR2 SNEGSKA (reference sequence). This CDR3 comprises 12 residues. Trimming took off 3 bases at V and 1 base at J, with 6 bases between the two ends. CDR3 DNA: TGCAGTGCTAGTCACAGCCAAGAGACCCAGTACTTC. Its protein product is CSASHSQETQYF.

This clonotype was counted a few times. CDR3: CSDLFLQGNTIYF. DNA of the CDR3: TGCAGTGACCTCTTCCTTCAGGGAAACACCATATATTTT. The V and J genes are TRBV20-1 and TRBJ1-3; D not resolved. Trimming pared 7 bases from V and 4 bases from J, leaving 14 bases between. Germline V gene sequence: CDR1 DFQATT, CDR2 SNEGSKA (reference sequence). The CDR3 covers 13 residues.

CDR3: CASSWGFRGRARDEQFF. As DNA, the CDR3 is TGTGCCAGCAGCTGGGGGTTTCGCGGGAGGGCCAGAGATGAGCAGTTCTTC. The chain has TRBV11-2 and TRBJ2-1; 9 bases align to TRBD2. The V and J ends lost 4 bases and 8 bases, in that order; junction bases with no gene match: 15. This CDR3 contains 17 residues. Germline lookup yields CDR1 SGHAT and CDR2 FQNNGV.

In the case of this clonotype: A much larger clone lies one base from this, so it may be a read error. The chain uses TRBV25-1 and TRBJ1-2; TRBD1 matches at 12 bases. Germline V gives CDR1 MGHDK, CDR2 SYGVNS. V trimming: 10 bases; J trimming: 8 bases; junction bases outside the gene matches: 11. The CDR3 has 14 amino acids. The CDR3 nucleotides are TGTGCCACCTCACCGGGACAGGGGGCTGGGGGCTACACCTTC. Translating it yields CATSPGQGAGGYTF.

This clonotype was picked up a small number of times. The chain recombines TRBV24-1 with TRBJ2-1; no reliable D call. V lost 4 bases and J 4 bases, leaving 10 bases between the germline ends. The CDR3 loop spans 14 amino acids. From germline, CDR1 is KGHDR and CDR2 SFDVKD. CDR3 coding DNA: TGTGCCACCAGTGACCCCTCAGGATACAATGAGCAGTTCTTC. This codes for CATSDPSGYNEQFF.

This clonotype has just a few counts. The rearrangement links TRBV4-1 to TRBJ1-5; tentatively, D is TRBD1 (5 bases). Per the germline V gene, CDR1 is MGHRA and CDR2 is YSYEKL. V was shortened by 4 bases and J by 3 bases, with 16 bases between the two germline ends. The CDR3 loop spans 16 amino acids. Here the CDR3 DNA reads TGCGCCAGCAGCCTGGGGCCACGGGGAGACAATCAGCCCCAGCATTTT. It yields the protein CASSLGPRGDNQPQHF.

This clonotype turned up a few times. This chain connects TRBV4-1 to TRBJ2-5; D ambiguous. The DNA end lines up better with TRBJ2-1; the J call may be wrong. From germline, CDR1 is MGHRA and CDR2 YSYEKL. The CDR3 is 14 residues long. CDR3: CASSQEGRMNEQFF. The CDR3 coding sequence is TGCGCCAGCAGCCAAGAGGGCAGGATGAATGAGCAGTTCTTC.

This clonotype has ten or more counts. The DNA for the CDR3 is TGTGCCAGCAGCTTCCCGTACCAAGAGACCCAGTACTTC. Its translation: CASSFPYQETQYF. V usage is TRBV7-2 and J usage is TRBJ2-5, with D unresolved. Trimming stripped 3 bases from V and 0 bases from J, with 5 bases between. This CDR3 has 13 amino acids. CDR1 and CDR2 from the germline V gene are SGHTA and FQGNSA.

This clonotype appeared a few times. The V and J genes are TRBV18 and TRBJ2-1, with 9 bases identical to TRBD2. Matching the DNA end better, TRBJ2-7 makes the J call doubtful. CDR3 length: 13 amino acids. Germline V gene sequence: CDR1 KGHSH, CDR2 LQKENI. The CDR3 DNA reads TGTGCCAGCTCGCCCGGGACTAGCTCCGAGCAGTACTTC. Amino acids: CASSPGTSSEQYF.

This clonotype was found once. The chain employs TRBV4-3 and TRBJ2-5; 9 nucleotides agree with TRBD2. The CDR3 runs to 15 residues. The trim removed 1 base at V and 2 bases at J, leaving 2 bases unmatched. Looked up from germline, CDR1 is LGHNA and CDR2 is YSLEER. The CDR3 loop is CASSQGSGGQETQYF. CDR3 nucleotide sequence: TGCGCCAGCAGCCAAGGAAGCGGGGGGCAAGAGACCCAGTACTTC.

Of note for this clonotype: The junction departs from germline at one end; a sequencing error may be responsible. The CDR3 DNA sequence: TGCGCCAGCAGCTTGGCCCTAACAGGGAGACCCTACAAGCAGTACTTC. This gives the protein CASSLALTGRPYKQYF. The chain has TRBV5-1 and TRBJ2-7; perhaps TRBD1 as D (6 bases). The length of the CDR3 is 16 residues. In germline, CDR1 is SGHRS, CDR2 YFSETQ.

The rearrangement links TRBV2 to TRBJ2-4; D is possibly TRBD2 (6 bases). V lost 2 bases, J lost 8 bases, and 19 bases lay in between. In germline, CDR1 is SNHLY, CDR2 FYNNEI. The CDR3 has 16 residues. The CDR3 bases are TGTGCCAGCAGTGAATTTACGTCGACTAGTAGGGACATTCAGTACTTC. As protein: CASSEFTSTSRDIQYF.

The rearrangement joins TRBV4-2 to TRBJ1-1; TRBD1 matches 8 bases. Germline V gene sequence: CDR1 LGHNA, CDR2 YNFKEQ. The V gene end was trimmed by 3 bases and the J gene end by 6 bases; junction bases not matched to a gene: 9. CDR3 length equals 15 residues. The CDR3 DNA follows: TGTGCCAGCAGCCACCAACAGGGGGAGGGGGCTGAAGCTTTCTTT. Its translation is CASSHQQGEGAEAFF.

The gene calls are TRBV7-9 and TRBJ2-1; D call uncertain. The CDR3 totals 12 residues. Trimming took 9 bases from V and 8 from J, leaving 14 bases between them. The germline V gene encodes CDR1 SEHNR and CDR2 FQNEAQ (reference sequence). CDR3 nucleotide sequence: TGTGCCAGTCGGCCCATGTCGGATGAGCAGTTCTTC. It codes for CASRPMSDEQFF. The whole variable domain, remainder taken from reference TRBV7-9 and TRBJ2-1, is DTGVSQNPRHKITKRGQNVTFRCDPISEHNRLYWYRQTLGQGPEFLTYFQNEAQLEKSRLLSDRFSAERPKGSFSTLEIQRTEQGDSAMYLCASRPMSDEQFFGPGTRLTVL.

The chain uses TRBV6-1 and TRBJ2-1; D not certain. The germline V and J ends were trimmed by 4 bases and 3 bases, with 7 bases remaining between them. CDR3 length equals 13 residues. Per the germline V gene, CDR1 is MNHNS and CDR2 is SASEGT. CDR3 bases: TGTGCCAGCAGTGTGTGGGTCTACAATGAGCAGTTCTTC. Translated: CASSVWVYNEQFF.

Comment on this clonotype: The junction departs from germline at one end; a sequencing error may be responsible. The rearrangement uses TRBV12-3 or TRBV12-4 and TRBJ2-5, with 9 bases matching TRBD2. The CDR3 consists of 15 residues. CDR3 bases: TGTGCCAGCAGTTTGAGTAGCGGGAGAGCAGATGTGCAATATTTC. Protein product: CASSLSSGRADVQYF.

This CDR3 reads CASIFEGVGQFF. CDR3 in DNA: TGTGCCAGCATCTTCGAGGGGGTCGGTCAGTTCTTC. The V call is TRBV7-9, the J call TRBJ2-5, with D tentatively TRBD1 (6 bases). The tail of the sequence fits TRBJ2-1 better, so the J call may be wrong. This CDR3 spans 12 amino acids. Germline V gene lookup returns CDR1 SEHNR and CDR2 FQNEAQ (reference sequence).

V and J are TRBV7-9 and TRBJ1-5, with 11 bases lining up with TRBD1. CDR1 SEHNR and CDR2 FQNEAQ come from the germline V gene (reference sequence). This CDR3 has 17 residues. V was clipped by 5 bases and J by 6 bases; unmatched bases: 12. CDR3 loop: CASSPRDRGEVGQPQHF. CDR3 coding DNA: TGTGCCAGCAGCCCGCGGGACAGGGGGGAGGTTGGTCAGCCCCAGCATTTT.

The chain links TRBV6-2 or TRBV6-3 to TRBJ2-7; D not certain. This CDR3 has 14 residues. CDR1 is MNHEY and CDR2 is SVGEGT in the germline V gene. V lost 5 bases and J lost 9, with 20 bases in between. In DNA form, the CDR3 reads TGTGCCAGCAGTCTGGGCCCACTACCTGACGGGCAGTACTTC. This encodes CASSLGPLPDGQYF.